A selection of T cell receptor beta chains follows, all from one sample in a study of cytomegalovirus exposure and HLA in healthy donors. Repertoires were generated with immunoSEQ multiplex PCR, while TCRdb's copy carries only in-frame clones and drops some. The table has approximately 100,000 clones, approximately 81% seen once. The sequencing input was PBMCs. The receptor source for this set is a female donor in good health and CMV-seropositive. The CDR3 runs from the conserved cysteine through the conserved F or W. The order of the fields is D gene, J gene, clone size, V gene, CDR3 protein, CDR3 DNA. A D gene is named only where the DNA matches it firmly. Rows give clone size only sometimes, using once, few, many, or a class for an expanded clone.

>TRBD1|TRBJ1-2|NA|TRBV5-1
CASSLAGTGDYYGYTF
TGCGCCAGCAGCTTGGCGGGGACAGGGGACTACTATGGCTACACCTTC
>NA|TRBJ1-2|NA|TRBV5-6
CASSLGGPYGYTF
TGTGCCAGCAGCTTGGGGGGGCCCTATGGCTACACCTTC
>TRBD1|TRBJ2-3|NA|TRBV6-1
CASSERGTGEDTNTQYF
TGTGCCAGCAGTGAAAGGGGGACAGGGGAAGACACAAATACGCAGTATTTT
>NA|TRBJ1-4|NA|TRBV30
CAWRDPSGAEEKLFF
TGTGCCTGGAGGGATCCCTCAGGGGCAGAGGAAAAACTGTTTTTT
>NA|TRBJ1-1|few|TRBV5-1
CASSLAGEGVGTEAFF
TGCGCCAGCAGCTTGGCCGGGGAGGGTGTGGGCACTGAAGCTTTCTTT
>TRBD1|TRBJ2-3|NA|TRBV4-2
CASSRPLGARGQGVGQTDTQYF
TGTGCCAGCAGCCGACCCCTTGGGGCGAGGGGGCAGGGTGTCGGTCAGACAGATACGCAGTATTTT
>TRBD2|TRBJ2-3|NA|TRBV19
CASSVSTSAVGADTQYF
TGTGCCAGTAGTGTCTCGACTAGCGCCGTGGGGGCCGATACGCAGTATTTT
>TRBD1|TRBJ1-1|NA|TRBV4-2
CASSQKSGTGASEAFF
TGTGCCAGCAGCCAAAAGTCGGGAACAGGGGCCTCTGAAGCTTTCTTT
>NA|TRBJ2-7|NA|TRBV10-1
CASSEFGTGAYEQYF
TGCGCCAGCAGTGAGTTTGGGACGGGGGCCTACGAGCAGTACTTC
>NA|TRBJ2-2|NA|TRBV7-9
CASSEDSGELFF
TGTGCCAGCAGCGAGGACAGCGGGGAGCTGTTTTTT
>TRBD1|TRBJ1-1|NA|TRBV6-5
CASSRQGGTEAFF
TGTGCCAGCAGCAGACAGGGAGGCACTGAAGCTTTCTTT
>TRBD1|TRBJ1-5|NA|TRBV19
CATRDRGSNQPQHF
TGTGCTACCCGGGACAGGGGTAGCAATCAGCCCCAGCATTTT
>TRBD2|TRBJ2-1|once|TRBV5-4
CASTFGGGTTYNEQFF
TGTGCCAGCACCTTTGGGGGGGGTACGACCTACAATGAGCAGTTCTTC
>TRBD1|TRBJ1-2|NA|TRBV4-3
CASSRGQGFYYGYTF
TGCGCCAGCAGCCGCGGACAGGGATTTTACTATGGCTACACCTTC
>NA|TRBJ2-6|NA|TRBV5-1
CASSLPTLSGANVLTF
TGCGCCAGCAGCCTACCCACTCTCTCTGGGGCCAACGTCCTGACTTTC
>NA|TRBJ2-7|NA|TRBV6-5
CASSELDRSSEQYF
TGTGCCAGCAGTGAACTCGACAGATCTAGCGAGCAGTACTTC
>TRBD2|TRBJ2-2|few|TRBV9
CASSVDQRGTGELFF
TGTGCCAGCAGCGTAGACCAGCGGGGGACCGGGGAGCTGTTTTTT
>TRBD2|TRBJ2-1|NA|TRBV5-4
CASSFGGSYNEQFF
TGTGCCAGCAGCTTCGGGGGGTCCTACAATGAGCAGTTCTTC
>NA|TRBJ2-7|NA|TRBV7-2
CASSLAWAGRYEQYF
TGTGCCAGCAGCTTAGCGTGGGCGGGACGCTACGAGCAGTACTTC
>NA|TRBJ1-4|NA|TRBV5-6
CASMEGFTNEKLFF
TGTGCCAGCATGGAGGGGTTTACTAATGAAAAACTGTTTTTT
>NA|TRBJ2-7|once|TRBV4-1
CASSQGPLRDTAYEQYF
TGCGCCAGCAGCCAAGGCCCTCTCCGGGACACAGCCTACGAGCAGTACTTC
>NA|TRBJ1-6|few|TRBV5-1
CASREGVNSPLHF
TGCGCCAGCAGGGAAGGGGTTAATTCACCCCTCCACTTT
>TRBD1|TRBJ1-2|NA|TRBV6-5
CASSYSGQTYGYTF
TGTGCCAGCAGTTACTCGGGACAGACCTATGGCTACACCTTC
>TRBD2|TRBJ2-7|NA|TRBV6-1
CASSGGFGGRDYEQYF
TGTGCCAGCAGTGGGGGGTTCGGCGGGAGGGACTACGAGCAGTACTTC
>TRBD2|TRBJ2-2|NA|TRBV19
CASSIELAGAGELFF
TGTGCCAGTAGTATAGAACTAGCGGGAGCCGGGGAGCTGTTTTTT
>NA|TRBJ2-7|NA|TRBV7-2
CASSLDRSSYEQYF
TGTGCCAGCAGCTTAGACAGGAGCTCCTACGAGCAGTACTTC
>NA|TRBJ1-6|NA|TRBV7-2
CASSLVQGSNSPLHF
TGTGCCAGCAGCTTAGTTCAGGGGTCGAATTCACCCCTCCACTTT
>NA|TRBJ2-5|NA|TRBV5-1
CASSLGTRPGETQYF
TGCGCCAGCAGCTTGGGGACGAGGCCGGGGGAGACCCAGTACTTC
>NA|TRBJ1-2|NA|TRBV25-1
CASSELRQYDGYTF
TGTGCCAGCAGTGAATTGAGACAATACGATGGCTACACCTTC
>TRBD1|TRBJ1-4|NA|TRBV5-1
CASSLGDRVTNEKLFF
TGCGCCAGCAGCTTGGGGGACAGGGTGACTAATGAAAAACTGTTTTTT
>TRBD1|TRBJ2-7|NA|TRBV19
CASSSLGTGGPYEQYF
TGTGCCAGTAGTTCCCTCGGGACAGGGGGTCCCTACGAGCAGTACTTC
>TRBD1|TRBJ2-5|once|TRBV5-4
CASSLGRGQRETQYF
TGTGCCAGCAGCTTGGGTAGGGGGCAAAGAGAGACCCAGTACTTC
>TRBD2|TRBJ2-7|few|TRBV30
CAWSSAGLAGGPYEQYF
TGTGCCTGGAGTTCGGCGGGACTAGCGGGAGGCCCCTACGAGCAGTACTTC
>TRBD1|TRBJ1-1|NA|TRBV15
CATSKEGARNTEAFF
TGTGCCACCAGCAAAGAGGGGGCCCGGAACACTGAAGCTTTCTTT
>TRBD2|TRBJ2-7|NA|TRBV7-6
CASSLEASGRSEQYF
TGTGCCAGCAGCTTAGAAGCTAGCGGGAGGAGCGAGCAGTACTTC
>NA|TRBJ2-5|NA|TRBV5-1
CASSWGVGGQTQYF
TGCGCCAGCAGCTGGGGGGTTGGGGGACAGACCCAGTACTTC
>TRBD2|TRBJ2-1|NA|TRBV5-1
CASSLGTSVDEQFF
TGCGCCAGCAGCTTGGGGACTAGTGTCGATGAGCAGTTCTTC
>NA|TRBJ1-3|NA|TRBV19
CASSTGWRGNTIYF
TGTGCCAGTAGTACCGGTTGGCGGGGAAACACCATATATTTT
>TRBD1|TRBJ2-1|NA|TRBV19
CASSEQGAGYNEQFF
TGTGCCAGTAGTGAACAGGGGGCAGGGTACAATGAGCAGTTCTTC
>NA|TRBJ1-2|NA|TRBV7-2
CASSVGRGGYGYTF
TGTGCCAGCAGCGTAGGCCGCGGGGGCTATGGCTACACCTTC
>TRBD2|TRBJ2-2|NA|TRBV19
CAMKAGKGTGELFF
TGTGCCATGAAAGCGGGGAAGGGGACCGGGGAGCTGTTTTTT
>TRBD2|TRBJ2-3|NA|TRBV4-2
CASTSLGSGGDTQYF
TGTGCCAGCACCTCCCTGGGTAGCGGGGGAGATACGCAGTATTTT
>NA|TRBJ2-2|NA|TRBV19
CASSRTGAGELFF
TGTGCCAGTAGCCGGACGGGGGCCGGGGAGCTGTTTTTT
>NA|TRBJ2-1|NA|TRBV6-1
CASGLQPGQYNEQFF
TGTGCCAGCGGACTTCAACCGGGACAATACAATGAGCAGTTCTTC
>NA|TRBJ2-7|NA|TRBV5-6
CASSLGGKDEQYF
TGTGCCAGCAGCTTGGGAGGTAAGGACGAGCAGTACTTC
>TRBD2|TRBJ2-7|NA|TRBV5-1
CASSFTTSGSYEQYF
TGCGCCAGCAGCTTCACAACTAGCGGGTCCTACGAGCAGTACTTC
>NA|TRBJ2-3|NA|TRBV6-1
CASSAHSGTPVTDTQYF
TGTGCCAGCAGTGCCCATTCCGGGACTCCGGTCACAGATACGCAGTATTTT
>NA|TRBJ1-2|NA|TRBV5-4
CASSLGKQGWGLTNYGYTF
TGTGCCAGCAGCTTGGGAAAACAGGGTTGGGGCCTCACTAACTATGGCTACACCTTC
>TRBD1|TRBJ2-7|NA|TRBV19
CASRGTGANEQYF
TGTGCCAGTAGGGGGACAGGGGCTAACGAGCAGTACTTC
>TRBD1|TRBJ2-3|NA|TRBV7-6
CASSILTQTGTGRGDTQYF
TGTGCCAGCAGCATTCTAACTCAGACCGGGACAGGGAGGGGAGATACGCAGTATTTT
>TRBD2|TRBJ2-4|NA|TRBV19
CASSMPIAGGHSQYF
TGTGCCAGTAGTATGCCAATAGCGGGAGGCCACAGTCAGTACTTC
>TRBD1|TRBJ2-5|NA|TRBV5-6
CASSPKTGGWETQYF
TGTGCCAGCAGCCCAAAGACAGGGGGCTGGGAGACCCAGTACTTC